The sequence of this T cell receptor (beta chain) was determined in a study of T cell responses to AZD1222 COVID-19 vaccine. Clones were read by immunoSEQ multiplex PCR, and TCRdb kept only the in-frame ones, dropping some. Here the sample spans roughly 77,000 clones, 90% to 95% being singletons. From germline, CDR1 is GTSNPN and CDR2 SVGIG (reference sequence). The CDR3 is made up of 13 amino acids. J gave up 5 bases and V 3 bases, and 3 bases lay outside the gene matches. This sequence originates from an adult in good health. The chain couples TRBV30 to TRBJ1-5; TRBD1 aligns across 8 bases. Material: peripheral blood, obtained on day 0 of AZD1222 vaccination. The CDR3 here is CAWSVQGDQPQHF. The CDR3 nucleotides read TGTGCCTGGAGCGTACAGGGGGATCAGCCCCAGCATTTT.